The 10 T cell receptor beta chains in this list originate from one sample, sequenced in a study of T-cell reconstitution after alpha-beta-depleted transplantation in children (dated by TCRdb to the mid-2010s). The treatment or condition label for this specimen denotes: allogeneic hematopoietic cell transplantation with graft depleted of TCRalphabeta T cells and CD19 B cells. The library was produced with PCR. Sequencing was performed on an Illumina HiSeq 2500. TCR library preparation used molecular barcoding, with unique molecular identifiers applied to normalize quantification of the TCRbeta repertoire. The public reads were reprocessed in TCRdb via fastp at Q25 and MiXCR, keeping in-frame beta chains. All rows with the same CDR3 protein become a single entry with the most common DNA and genes. The sample yields 500,000 to 750,000 distinct CDR3 sequences; 20% to 30% were counted once. The ten largest make up about 35% of the sample.

The starting material was PBMCs, obtained before TCRalphabeta/CD19-depleted stem cell transplant. Every receptor here comes from a boy less than two years old with Wiskott-Aldrich syndrome, due to receive a stem cell transplant.

The V call is TRBV5-1, the J call TRBJ1-4; the match to TRBD1 covers 7 bases. The germline gives CDR1 SGHRS, CDR2 YFSETQ. The CDR3 sequence is 16 residues long. With V trimmed by 0 bases and J by 5 bases, 7 bases remained unmatched. CDR3 amino acids: CASSLGFGTANEKLFF. The CDR3 bases are TGCGCCAGCAGCTTGGGTTTCGGGACAGCGAATGAAAAACTGTTTTTT.

This clonotype was observed a handful of times. This chain's CDR3 is CASSAGTGLTNVLTF. CDR3 in DNA: TGTGCCAGCAGTGCCGGGACAGGGTTAACCAACGTCCTGACTTTC. The chain links TRBV27 to TRBJ2-6; 9 bases agree with TRBD1. With 5 bases clipped from V and 8 bases from J, the junction kept 7 bases outside the gene matches. Looked up from germline, CDR1 is MNHEY and CDR2 is SMNVEV (reference sequence). There are 15 residues in the CDR3.

Only a few counts were recorded for this clonotype. The chain couples TRBV15 to TRBJ1-1, with D maybe TRBD1 (5 bases). Per germline, CDR1 LNHNV and CDR2 YYDKDF (reference sequence). V lost 0 bases, J lost 3 bases, and 11 bases lay in between. This CDR3 contains 15 residues. The CDR3 DNA follows: TGTGCCACCAGCAGAGATCCAGGGAGGGACACTGAAGCTTTCTTT. This encodes CATSRDPGRDTEAFF.

The V call is TRBV20-1, the J call TRBJ2-7; D possibly uses TRBD1 or TRBD2 (5 bases each). Germline CDR1 reads DFQATT; CDR2 reads SNEGSKA (reference sequence). The germline V and J ends were trimmed by 1 base and 7 bases, with 11 bases remaining between them. The CDR3 contains 12 residues. The CDR3 loop is CSARAGTSEQYF. The DNA for the CDR3 is TGCAGTGCTAGAGCCGGGACCTCGGAGCAGTACTTC.

This clonotype turned up a few times. V usage is TRBV7-8 and J usage is TRBJ1-1; D call uncertain. The V gene lost 7 bases and the J gene lost 0 bases, with 12 bases spanning the gap. The germline gives CDR1 SGHVS, CDR2 FQNEAQ. The CDR3 consists of 14 residues. DNA of the CDR3: TGTGCCAGCACCTGGGCAGGCATGAACACTGAAGCTTTCTTT. This gives the protein CASTWAGMNTEAFF. The whole variable domain, filled in from reference TRBV7-8 and TRBJ1-1, reads GAGVSQSPRYKVAKRGQDVALRCDPISGHVSLFWYQQALGQGPEFLTYFQNEAQLDKSGLPSDRFFAERPEGSVSTLKIQRTQQEDSAVYLCASTWAGMNTEAFFGQGTRLTVV.

The V gene is TRBV12-3 or TRBV12-4, the J gene TRBJ1-1; 8 bases match TRBD1. There are 15 residues in the CDR3. Unmatched junction bases numbered 10, after V lost 6 bases and J lost 4 bases. The CDR3 DNA is TGTGCCAGCAGCCGTAGAGGACAGGGATTCACTGAAGCTTTCTTT. Residues: CASSRRGQGFTEAFF.

This clonotype turned up a few times. V and J are TRBV5-1 and TRBJ2-1; D is possibly TRBD2 (5 bases). Trimming shortened V by 4 bases and J by 12 bases, and 23 bases separated the two germline ends. Germline CDR1 and CDR2: SGHRS and YFSETQ. This CDR3 has 15 residues. CDR3 in amino acids: CASSLNFGGQPTQFF. The CDR3 DNA is TGCGCCAGCAGCCTGAATTTTGGCGGGCAACCGACGCAGTTCTTC.

This clonotype was recorded a few times. The chain joins TRBV20-1 to TRBJ2-3; tentatively, D is TRBD2 (6 bases). CDR1 and CDR2 from the germline V gene are DFQATT and SNEGSKA (reference sequence). This CDR3 comprises 10 residues. The CDR3 spells CSGGQDTQYF. Written as DNA, the CDR3 is TGCAGCGGAGGGCAAGATACGCAGTATTTT.

The chain carries TRBV6-5 and TRBJ2-7; perhaps TRBD2 as D (7 bases). Per the germline V gene, CDR1 is MNHEY and CDR2 is SVGAGI. Trimming left V 2 bases short and J 0 bases short, with 20 bases between. CDR3 length equals 18 residues. The CDR3 protein is CASSYHRGGGPISYEQYF. In DNA form, the CDR3 reads TGTGCCAGCAGTTACCATAGGGGGGGAGGGCCCATCTCCTACGAGCAGTACTTC.

This clonotype has a handful of counts. The chain combines TRBV20-1 with TRBJ2-7; 12 bases fit TRBD2. Trimming took 5 bases from V and 3 from J; bases not matched to a gene: 14. This CDR3 has 17 residues. Germline loops: CDR1 DFQATT, CDR2 SNEGSKA (reference sequence). CDR3 amino acids: CSAYGLAGISSVYEQYF. In DNA, the CDR3 is TGCAGTGCTTACGGACTAGCGGGAATTTCATCAGTCTACGAGCAGTACTTC.